Listed below are T cell receptor beta chains from one sample, sequenced in a study of cytomegalovirus exposure and HLA in healthy donors. Assay: immunoSEQ multiplex PCR; the TCRdb copy retains only in-frame clones and omits some. The sample carries around 140,000 clones, approximately 8.9% recorded once. Sequenced input: PBMCs. These receptors were collected from a woman aged 35 to 49 in good health and CMV-seropositive. Each CDR3 is given with its conserved first and last residue. D genes are given only for firm matches. Rows may omit the clone size; those that give it use once, few, many or a size class.

v_gene	j_gene	d_gene	abundance	CDR3aa	CDR3nt
TRBV10-3	TRBJ2-7	.	.	CAISESSYEQYF	TGTGCCATCAGTGAGTCGTCTTACGAGCAGTACTTC
TRBV7-9	TRBJ2-3	.	.	CASSLTGERDTQYF	TGTGCCAGCAGCTTAACGGGGGAGAGAGATACGCAGTATTTT
TRBV6-1	TRBJ1-2	TRBD1	few	CASTDRVYGYTF	TGTGCCAGCACAGACAGGGTATATGGCTACACCTTC
TRBV27	TRBJ2-1	TRBD2	.	CASRKGPGLAYNEQFF	TGTGCCAGCAGAAAAGGGCCGGGACTAGCTTACAATGAGCAGTTCTTC
TRBV10-2	TRBJ1-2	TRBD1	few	CASSETGEDGGYTF	TGCGCCAGCAGTGAAACAGGGGAGGACGGAGGCTACACCTTC
TRBV9	TRBJ1-2	.	few	CASSVVPGSFYGYTF	TGTGCCAGCAGCGTAGTTCCAGGGTCCTTCTATGGCTACACCTTC
TRBV5-1	TRBJ1-3	.	.	CASSLIDGNTIYF	TGCGCCAGCAGCTTGATAGATGGAAACACCATATATTTT
TRBV9	TRBJ2-2	TRBD2	.	CASSYPGGSNTGELFF	TGTGCCAGCAGCTATCCGGGGGGTTCGAACACCGGGGAGCTGTTTTTT
TRBV9	TRBJ1-4	.	few	CASSPSGTSNEKLFF	TGTGCCAGCAGCCCGTCCGGGACAAGTAATGAAAAACTGTTTTTT
TRBV9	TRBJ2-2	.	.	CASSVLAATGELFF	TGTGCCAGCAGCGTTCTGGCAGCGACCGGGGAGCTGTTTTTT
TRBV6-1	TRBJ1-5	TRBD1	few	CASSDPGGDYSNQPQHF	TGTGCCAGCAGTGACCCAGGGGGCGATTATAGCAATCAGCCCCAGCATTTT
TRBV27	TRBJ1-1	TRBD1	few	CASSYLDRGKAFF	TGTGCCAGCAGTTACCTGGACAGGGGAAAAGCTTTCTTT
TRBV6-5	TRBJ1-1	TRBD1	.	CASSGGQGVNTEAFF	TGTGCCAGCAGTGGCGGACAGGGGGTGAACACTGAAGCTTTCTTT
TRBV4-1	TRBJ2-2	.	.	CASSQAVRGTGELFF	TGCGCCAGCAGCCAAGCGGTCAGGGGAACCGGGGAGCTGTTTTTT
TRBV6-6	TRBJ2-3	.	few	CASRPMDTSEFHTQYF	TGTGCCAGCAGACCCATGGACACCTCTGAATTTCATACGCAGTATTTT
TRBV15	TRBJ1-1	TRBD1	few	CATKAQGARTEAFF	TGTGCCACAAAAGCCCAGGGGGCGCGAACTGAAGCTTTCTTT
TRBV6-5	TRBJ1-2	.	.	CASSLTGWPRGYTF	TGTGCCAGCAGTTTAACAGGGTGGCCTCGCGGCTACACCTTC
TRBV5-6	TRBJ1-2	.	.	CATAPWGVGGYGYTF	TGTGCCACCGCTCCTTGGGGCGTGGGGGGCTATGGCTACACCTTC
TRBV2	TRBJ1-2	.	.	CASKRQVDGYTF	TGTGCCAGCAAAAGACAGGTAGATGGCTACACCTTC
TRBV11-3	TRBJ2-7	.	.	CASSLGTTYEQYF	TGTGCCAGCAGCTTAGGGACAACCTACGAGCAGTACTTC
TRBV7-2	TRBJ1-2	.	many	CASSLQGPRGYTF	TGTGCCAGCAGCTTACAGGGGCCGAGGGGCTACACCTTC
TRBV29-1	TRBJ2-3	.	few	CSLKGGVDTQYF	TGCAGCCTCAAAGGGGGGGTGGATACGCAGTATTTT
TRBV2	TRBJ1-6	TRBD1	.	CASSQGVRSYNSPLHF	TGTGCCAGCAGTCAGGGGGTTAGGTCCTATAATTCACCCCTCCACTTT
TRBV5-4	TRBJ2-4	TRBD1	.	CASSLGTGGSKNIQYF	TGTGCCAGCAGCCTAGGGACAGGGGGCTCCAAAAACATTCAGTACTTC
TRBV7-2	TRBJ2-1	.	few	CASSLGVGAYNEQFF	TGTGCCAGCAGCTTAGGTGTTGGAGCCTACAATGAGCAGTTCTTC
TRBV7-8	TRBJ1-5	TRBD1	.	CASSGDRGGQPQHF	TGTGCCAGCAGTGGAGACAGGGGAGGTCAGCCCCAGCATTTT
TRBV5-4	TRBJ1-4	TRBD1	few	CASSLVVGTDVGKLFF	TGTGCCAGCAGCTTGGTCGTGGGGACAGATGTCGGAAAACTGTTTTTT
TRBV5-1	TRBJ2-3	TRBD1	few	CASSLMTGGTDTQYF	TGCGCCAGCAGCTTGATGACAGGGGGTACAGATACGCAGTATTTT
TRBV11-2	TRBJ1-2	.	once	CASSFTRDTFYGYTF	TGTGCCAGCAGCTTTACCCGCGATACCTTTTATGGCTACACCTTC
TRBV5-6	TRBJ1-5	.	few	CASSSAARPYQPQHF	TGTGCCAGCAGCTCGGCGGCCCGGCCCTATCAGCCCCAGCATTTT
TRBV7-3	TRBJ1-6	.	few	CASSLLGAHNSPLHF	TGTGCCAGCAGCTTACTAGGGGCACATAATTCACCCCTCCACTTT
TRBV18	TRBJ1-5	.	few	CASSRSGGLGGNQPQHF	TGTGCCAGCTCACGGAGCGGGGGGCTTGGAGGCAATCAGCCCCAGCATTTT
TRBV5-4	TRBJ1-2	.	few	CASSPQGRGYTF	TGTGCCAGCAGCCCGCAGGGGCGAGGCTACACCTTC
TRBV29-1	TRBJ1-2	.	few	CSVSRPEQTYYGYTF	TGCAGCGTCTCACGCCCGGAACAGACCTACTATGGCTACACCTTC
TRBV11-3	TRBJ1-1	TRBD1	.	CASSRGQGGYTEAFF	TGTGCCAGCAGTAGGGGACAGGGTGGCTACACTGAAGCTTTCTTT
TRBV7-8	TRBJ2-5	TRBD1	few	CASSLDRGETQYF	TGTGCCAGCAGCTTAGACAGGGGTGAGACCCAGTACTTC
TRBV7-2	TRBJ2-7	.	few	CASSFGPPNSYEQYF	TGTGCCAGCAGCTTCGGTCCACCCAACTCCTACGAGCAGTACTTC
TRBV6-5	TRBJ1-5	.	few	CASKGEGWNQPQHF	TGTGCCAGCAAGGGGGAGGGTTGGAATCAGCCCCAGCATTTT
TRBV10-3	TRBJ1-1	TRBD1	.	CAIRAGTGGTEAFF	TGTGCCATCAGAGCCGGGACAGGGGGCACTGAAGCTTTCTTT
TRBV15	TRBJ1-5	.	.	CATSRDGGNNQPQHF	TGTGCCACCAGCAGAGATGGAGGGAACAATCAGCCCCAGCATTTT
TRBV5-4	TRBJ2-2	TRBD1	few	CASSSGTGDTGELFF	TGTGCCAGCAGTTCGGGGACAGGGGACACCGGGGAGCTGTTTTTT
TRBV5-4	TRBJ1-1	TRBD1	.	CASSRDRVATEAFF	TGTGCCAGCAGCCGGGACAGGGTTGCCACTGAAGCTTTCTTT
TRBV7-9	TRBJ2-5	.	few	CASRGGETQYF	TGTGCCAGCCGGGGTGGGGAGACCCAGTACTTC
TRBV2	TRBJ2-1	TRBD2	.	CASSDIVLAGDYNEQFF	TGTGCCAGCAGTGACATTGTACTAGCGGGGGACTACAATGAGCAGTTCTTC
TRBV7-2	TRBJ2-5	.	few	CASSRSRASSQETQYF	TGTGCCAGCAGTAGAAGCAGAGCGTCCTCCCAAGAGACCCAGTACTTC
TRBV7-9	TRBJ2-5	.	few	CASSFALAGQTQYF	TGTGCCAGCAGCTTCGCACTAGCAGGACAGACCCAGTACTTC
TRBV5-1	TRBJ1-4	TRBD1	.	CASSPRTGEEKLFF	TGCGCCAGCAGCCCACGGACAGGGGAGGAAAAACTGTTTTTT
TRBV5-1	TRBJ2-1	TRBD2	few	CASSTSGGASEQFF	TGCGCCAGCAGCACTAGCGGGGGGGCTAGTGAGCAGTTCTTC
TRBV7-2	TRBJ2-1	.	few	CASSPDSTSYNEQFF	TGTGCCAGCAGTCCAGACTCGACCTCCTACAATGAGCAGTTCTTC
TRBV7-9	TRBJ2-5	TRBD1	.	CASSFTGVQETQYF	TGTGCCAGCAGCTTTACAGGGGTCCAAGAGACCCAGTACTTC